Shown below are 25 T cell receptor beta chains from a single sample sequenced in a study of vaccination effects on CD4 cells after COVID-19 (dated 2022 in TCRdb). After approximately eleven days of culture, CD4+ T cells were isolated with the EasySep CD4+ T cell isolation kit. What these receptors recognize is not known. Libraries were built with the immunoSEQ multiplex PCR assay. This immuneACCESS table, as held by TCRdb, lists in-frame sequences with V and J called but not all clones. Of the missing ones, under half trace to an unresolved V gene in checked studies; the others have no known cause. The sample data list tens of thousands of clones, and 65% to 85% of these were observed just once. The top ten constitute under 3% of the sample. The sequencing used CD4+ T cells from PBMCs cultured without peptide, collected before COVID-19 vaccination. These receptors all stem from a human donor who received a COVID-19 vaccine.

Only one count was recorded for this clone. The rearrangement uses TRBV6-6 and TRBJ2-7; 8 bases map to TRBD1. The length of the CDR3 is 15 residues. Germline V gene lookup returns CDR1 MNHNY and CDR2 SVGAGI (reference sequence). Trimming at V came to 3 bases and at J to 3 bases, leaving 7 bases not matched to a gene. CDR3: CASSYRTGMSYEQYF. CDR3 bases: TGTGCCAGCAGTTATAGGACAGGGATGAGCTACGAGCAGTACTTC.

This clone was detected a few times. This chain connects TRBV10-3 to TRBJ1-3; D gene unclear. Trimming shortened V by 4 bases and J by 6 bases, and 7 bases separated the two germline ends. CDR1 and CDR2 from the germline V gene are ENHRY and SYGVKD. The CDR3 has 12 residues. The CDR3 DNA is TGTGCCATCAGTGCAGGAGTAAACACCATATATTTT. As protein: CAISAGVNTIYF.

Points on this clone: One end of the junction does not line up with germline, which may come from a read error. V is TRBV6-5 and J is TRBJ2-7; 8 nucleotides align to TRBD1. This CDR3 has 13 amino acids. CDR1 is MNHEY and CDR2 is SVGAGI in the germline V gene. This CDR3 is CASSSVGTGLKNF. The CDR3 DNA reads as TGTGCCAGCAGTTCAGTGGGGACAGGACTCAAGAACTTC.

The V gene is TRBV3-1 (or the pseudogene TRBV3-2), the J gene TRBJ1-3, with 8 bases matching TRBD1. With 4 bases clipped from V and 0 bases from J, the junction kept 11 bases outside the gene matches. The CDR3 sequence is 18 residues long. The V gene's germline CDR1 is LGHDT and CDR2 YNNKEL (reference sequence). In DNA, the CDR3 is TGTGCCAGCAGCCCGGGGAGGACAGGGACAAACTCTGGAAACACCATATATTTT. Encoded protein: CASSPGRTGTNSGNTIYF.

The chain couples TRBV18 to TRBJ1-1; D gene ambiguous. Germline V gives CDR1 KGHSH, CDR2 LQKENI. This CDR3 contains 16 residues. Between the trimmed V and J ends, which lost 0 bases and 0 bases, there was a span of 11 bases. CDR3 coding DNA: TGTGCCAGCTCACCACCGATTCGACTGGTGAACACTGAAGCTTTCTTT. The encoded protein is CASSPPIRLVNTEAFF.

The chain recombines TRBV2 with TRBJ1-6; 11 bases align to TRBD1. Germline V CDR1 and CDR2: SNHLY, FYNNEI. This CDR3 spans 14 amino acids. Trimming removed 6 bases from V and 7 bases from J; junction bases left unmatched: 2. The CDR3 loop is CASRRTGGNSPLHF. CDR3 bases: TGTGCCAGCAGGAGGACAGGGGGCAATTCACCCCTCCACTTT.

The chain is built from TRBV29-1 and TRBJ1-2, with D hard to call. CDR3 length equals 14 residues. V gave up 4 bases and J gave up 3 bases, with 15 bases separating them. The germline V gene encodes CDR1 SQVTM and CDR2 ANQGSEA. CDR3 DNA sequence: TGCAGCGTTGGTGCCGGGTCGGGTGACTATGGCTACACCTTC. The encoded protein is CSVGAGSGDYGYTF. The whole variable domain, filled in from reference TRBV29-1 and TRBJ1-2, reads SAVISQKPSRDICQRGTSLTIQCQVDSQVTMMFWYRQQPGQSLTLIATANQGSEATYESGFVIDKFPISRPNLTFSTLTVSNMSPEDSSIYLCSVGAGSGDYGYTFGSGTRLTVV.

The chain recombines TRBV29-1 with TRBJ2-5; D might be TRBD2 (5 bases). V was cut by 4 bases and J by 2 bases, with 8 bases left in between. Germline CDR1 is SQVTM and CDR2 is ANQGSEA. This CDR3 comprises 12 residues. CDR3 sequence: CSVGGRQETQYF. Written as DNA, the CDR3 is TGCAGCGTTGGAGGGCGGCAAGAGACCCAGTACTTC. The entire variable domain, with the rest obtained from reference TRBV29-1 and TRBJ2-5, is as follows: SAVISQKPSRDICQRGTSLTIQCQVDSQVTMMFWYRQQPGQSLTLIATANQGSEATYESGFVIDKFPISRPNLTFSTLTVSNMSPEDSSIYLCSVGGRQETQYFGPGTRLLVL.

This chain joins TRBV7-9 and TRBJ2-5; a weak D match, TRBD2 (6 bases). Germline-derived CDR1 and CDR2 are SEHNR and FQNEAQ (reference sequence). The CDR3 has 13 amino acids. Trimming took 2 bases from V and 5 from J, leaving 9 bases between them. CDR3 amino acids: CASSLSGGETQYF. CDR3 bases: TGTGCCAGCAGCTTATCCGGAGGGGAGACCCAGTACTTC.

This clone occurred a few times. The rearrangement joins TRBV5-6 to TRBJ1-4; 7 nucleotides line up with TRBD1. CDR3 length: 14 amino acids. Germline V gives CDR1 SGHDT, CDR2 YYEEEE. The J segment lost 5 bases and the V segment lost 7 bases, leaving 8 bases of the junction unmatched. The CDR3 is CASRRTGENEKLFF. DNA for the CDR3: TGTGCCAGCCGAAGGACAGGCGAGAATGAAAAACTGTTTTTT. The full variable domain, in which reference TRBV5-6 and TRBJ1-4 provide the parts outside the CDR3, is DAGVTQSPTHLIKTRGQQVTLRCSPKSGHDTVSWYQQALGQGPQFIFQYYEEEERQRGNFPDRFSGHQFPNYSSELNVNALLLGDSALYLCASRRTGENEKLFFGSGTQLSVL.

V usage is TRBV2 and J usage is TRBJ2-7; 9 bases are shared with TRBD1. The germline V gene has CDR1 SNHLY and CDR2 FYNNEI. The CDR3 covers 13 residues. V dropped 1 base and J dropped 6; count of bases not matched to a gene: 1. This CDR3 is CASSEGGQGEQYF. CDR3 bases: TGTGCCAGCAGTGAAGGGGGACAGGGCGAGCAGTACTTC.

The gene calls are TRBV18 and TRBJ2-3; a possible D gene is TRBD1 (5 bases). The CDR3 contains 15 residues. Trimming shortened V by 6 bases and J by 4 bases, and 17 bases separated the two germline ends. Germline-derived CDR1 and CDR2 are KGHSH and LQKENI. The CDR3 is CASSLNRIVSDTQYF. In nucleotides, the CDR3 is TGTGCCAGCTCCTTGAACAGGATCGTCTCAGATACGCAGTATTTT.

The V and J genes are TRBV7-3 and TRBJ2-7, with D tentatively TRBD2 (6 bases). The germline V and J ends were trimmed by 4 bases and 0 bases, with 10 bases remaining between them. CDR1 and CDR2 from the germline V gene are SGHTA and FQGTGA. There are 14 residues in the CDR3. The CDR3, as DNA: TGTGCCAGCAGCTACCAGGGAGGCTCCTACGAGCAGTACTTC. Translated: CASSYQGGSYEQYF.

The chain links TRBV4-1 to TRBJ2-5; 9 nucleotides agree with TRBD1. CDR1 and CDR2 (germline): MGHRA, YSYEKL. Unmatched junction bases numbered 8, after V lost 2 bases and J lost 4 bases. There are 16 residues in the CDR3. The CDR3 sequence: CASSQTPTGGRETQYF. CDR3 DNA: TGCGCCAGCAGCCAAACTCCGACAGGGGGTCGAGAGACCCAGTACTTC.

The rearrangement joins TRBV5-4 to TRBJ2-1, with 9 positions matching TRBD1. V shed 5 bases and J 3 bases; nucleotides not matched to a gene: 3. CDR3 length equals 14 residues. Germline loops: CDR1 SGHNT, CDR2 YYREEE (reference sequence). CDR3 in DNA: TGTGCCAGCAGTTCGACAGGGGGCTACAATGAGCAGTTCTTC. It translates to CASSSTGGYNEQFF.

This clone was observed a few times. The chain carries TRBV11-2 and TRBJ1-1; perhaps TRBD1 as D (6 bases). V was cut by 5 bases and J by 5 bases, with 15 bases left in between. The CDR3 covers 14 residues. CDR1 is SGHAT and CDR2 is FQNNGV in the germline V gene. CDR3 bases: TGTGCCAGCAGCGTCCTGGACAGACGGACTGAAGCTTTCTTT. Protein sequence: CASSVLDRRTEAFF.

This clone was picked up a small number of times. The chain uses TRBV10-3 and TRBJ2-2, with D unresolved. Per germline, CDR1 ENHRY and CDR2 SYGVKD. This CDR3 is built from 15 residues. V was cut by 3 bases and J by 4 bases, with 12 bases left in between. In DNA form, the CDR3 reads TGTGCCATCAGTGATAGGCTAGTTACCACCGGGGAGCTGTTTTTT. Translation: CAISDRLVTTGELFF.

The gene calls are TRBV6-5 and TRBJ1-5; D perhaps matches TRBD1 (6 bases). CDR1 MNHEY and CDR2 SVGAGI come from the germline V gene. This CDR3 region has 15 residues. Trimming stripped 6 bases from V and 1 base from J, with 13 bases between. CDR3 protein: CASRGAGRSNQPQHF. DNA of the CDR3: TGTGCCAGCAGGGGGGCAGGGAGAAGCAATCAGCCCCAGCATTTT.

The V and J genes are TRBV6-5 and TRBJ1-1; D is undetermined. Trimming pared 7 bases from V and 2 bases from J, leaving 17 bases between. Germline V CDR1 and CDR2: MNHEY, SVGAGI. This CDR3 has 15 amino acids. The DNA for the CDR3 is TGTGCCAGCAACAAATCCGCCCGGGATAACACTGAAGCTTTCTTT. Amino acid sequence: CASNKSARDNTEAFF.

The CDR3 bases are TGTGCCAGTAGTATAGGGGGTCGTATCGGCTATGGCTACACCTTC. Its translation is CASSIGGRIGYGYTF. The chain links TRBV19 to TRBJ1-2; D call uncertain. The CDR3 contains 15 residues. V was trimmed by 1 base and J by 4 bases, leaving 13 bases between them. Per the germline V gene, CDR1 is LNHDA and CDR2 is SQIVND (reference sequence).

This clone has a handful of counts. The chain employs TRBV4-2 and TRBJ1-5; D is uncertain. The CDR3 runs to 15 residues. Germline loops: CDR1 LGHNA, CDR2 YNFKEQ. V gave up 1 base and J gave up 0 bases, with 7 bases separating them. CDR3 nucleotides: TGTGCCAGCAGCCAAGTTCTCTATAGCAATCAGCCCCAGCATTTT. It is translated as CASSQVLYSNQPQHF.

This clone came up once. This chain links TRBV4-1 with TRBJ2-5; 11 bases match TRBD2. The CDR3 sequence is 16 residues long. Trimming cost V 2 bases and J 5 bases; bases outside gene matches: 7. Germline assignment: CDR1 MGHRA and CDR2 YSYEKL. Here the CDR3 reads CASSQSPSGGTETQYF. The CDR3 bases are TGCGCCAGCAGCCAATCCCCTAGCGGGGGGACGGAGACCCAGTACTTC.

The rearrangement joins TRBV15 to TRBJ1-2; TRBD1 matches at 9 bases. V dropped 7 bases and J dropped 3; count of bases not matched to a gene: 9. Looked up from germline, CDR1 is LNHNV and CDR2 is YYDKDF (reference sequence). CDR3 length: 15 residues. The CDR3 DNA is TGTGCCACCAATAAGGACAGGGGCTCCGACTATGGCTACACCTTC. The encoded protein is CATNKDRGSDYGYTF.

In nucleotides, the CDR3 is TGTGCCAGCAGCCGGGGGGGCCGGGATGAGCAGTTCTTC. Protein product: CASSRGGRDEQFF. The V gene is TRBV7-2, the J gene TRBJ2-1, with TRBD2 identical over 8 bases. This CDR3 is built from 13 residues. Germline V gene lookup returns CDR1 SGHTA and CDR2 FQGNSA. V shed 5 bases, J shed 8 bases, and the junction held 5 bases outside the gene matches. The full variable domain, rest sourced from reference TRBV7-2 and TRBJ2-1, is GAGVSQSPSNKVTEKGKDVELRCDPISGHTALYWYRQSLGQGLEFLIYFQGNSAPDKSGLPSDRFSAERTGGSVSTLTIQRTQQEDSAVYLCASSRGGRDEQFFGPGTRLTVL.

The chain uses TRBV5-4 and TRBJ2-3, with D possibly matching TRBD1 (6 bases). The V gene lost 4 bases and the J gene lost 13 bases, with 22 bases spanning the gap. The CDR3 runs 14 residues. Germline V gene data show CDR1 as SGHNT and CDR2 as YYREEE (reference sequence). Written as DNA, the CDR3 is TGTGCCAGCAGCCTTGGACAGCCCCTTGGGTTGGAGTATTTT. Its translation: CASSLGQPLGLEYF. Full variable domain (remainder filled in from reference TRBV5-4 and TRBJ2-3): ETGVTQSPTHLIKTRGQQVTLRCSSQSGHNTVSWYQQALGQGPQFIFQYYREEENGRGNFPPRFSGLQFPNYSSELNVNALELDDSALYLCASSLGQPLGLEYFGPGTRLTVL.